This TCR beta chain comes out of a study of blood T cells in healthy people across ages. The CDR3 has 13 amino acids. CDR1 PRHDT and CDR2 FYEKMQ come from the germline V gene (reference sequence). V gave up 8 bases and J gave up 4 bases; unmatched junction bases: 7. With a J-beta primer mix and a sample-barcoded 5' primer, a second PCR ran about 6 to 11 cycles. MiXCR was run by TCRdb on the 5' RACE reads, yielding one entry per CDR3 protein. The repertoire includes 1.5 million to 2 million distinct CDR3 sequences, roughly 49% of them detected once, and less than 2.5% sits in the top ten. The sequencing sample was made of blood. The TCR comes from a woman in her 40s in good health. This chain joins TRBV13 and TRBJ1-2; 7 positions agree with TRBD1. The CDR3, as DNA: TGTGCCAGCCAAGCAGGGGGGATCTATGGCTACACCTTC. Protein sequence: CASQAGGIYGYTF.